This TCR beta chain was recovered during a study of identical twins. Healthy Caucasians provided all donations. The authors used template switching to add a universal primer site and gave cDNA unique molecular identifiers. TCRdb analysed the 5' RACE reads with MiXCR anew, one entry per CDR3 protein. The sample has over 550,000 distinct CDR3 sequences, roughly 7.1% seen once. Comments on this clonotype: The antigen is unknown.

The CDR3 totals 15 residues. J was trimmed by 8 bases and V by 5 bases; bases with no gene match: 12. General study results and limits: Alpha sequences that were out-of-frame and twin-shared showed an excess of low generation probability.

In addition, the sample was reused for a study of yellow fever vaccine responses in identical twins. That investigation notes: Twins showed a vaccine T cell response that reportedly seemed partly convergent, partly personalized.

This sequence was found in a woman under 30 in good health. Sequences were obtained from PBMCs. The rearrangement uses TRBV12-3 or TRBV12-4 and TRBJ1-2; TRBD1 matches at 9 bases. CDR3 nucleotide sequence: TGTGCCAGCAGTGTAACCGGGACAGGGTCGTTCGGCTACACCTTC. Its translation is CASSVTGTGSFGYTF.